The 25 T cell receptor beta chains in this list originate from one sample, sequenced in a study of blood T cell repertoires in COVID-19. TCRdb keeps only in-frame clones here, not all; method: immunoSEQ multiplex PCR. The table includes 200,000 to 250,000 clones, around nine tenths detected once. The sequenced sample consisted of peripheral blood. The receptors come from a woman in her 40s who had recovered from COVID-19.

This clone occurred a few times. The gene calls are TRBV3-1 (or the pseudogene TRBV3-2) and TRBJ2-1; 9 bases map to TRBD2. J gave up 5 bases and V 2 bases, and 1 base lay outside the gene matches. Germline loops: CDR1 LGHDT, CDR2 YNNKEL (reference sequence). This CDR3 region has 14 residues. In DNA form, the CDR3 reads TGTGCCAGCAGCCAACTAGCGGGAAACAATGAGCAGTTCTTC. Encoded protein: CASSQLAGNNEQFF.

This clone was observed once. Other DNA variants within this sample encode the same CDR3. The chain carries TRBV18 and TRBJ2-7; no reliable D call. The CDR3 has 12 residues. Germline CDR1 reads KGHSH; CDR2 reads LQKENI. V was trimmed by 4 bases and J by 1 base, leaving 5 bases between them. This CDR3 is CASSLSSYEQYF. CDR3 in DNA: TGTGCCAGCTCACTTTCATCCTACGAGCAGTACTTC.

For this clone: This same CDR3 is encoded by further DNA sequences in the sample. CDR3 sequence (DNA): TGCGCCAGCAGCTTAGAGGGACAGGGGTATGAAAAACTGTTTTTT. As protein: CASSLEGQGYEKLFF. This chain joins TRBV5-1 and TRBJ1-4; 10 bases match TRBD1. CDR1 is SGHRS and CDR2 is YFSETQ in the germline V gene. V was pared by 2 bases and J by 6 bases, with 4 bases of the junction left unmatched. The CDR3 loop spans 15 amino acids.

The genes are TRBV2 and TRBJ2-7; perhaps TRBD1 as D (6 bases). This CDR3 has 14 residues. Trimming took off 6 bases at V and 0 bases at J, with 12 bases between the two ends. Germline values: CDR1 SNHLY, CDR2 FYNNEI. CDR3 coding DNA: TGTGCCAGCAGAGGGGACATCTCCTCCTACGAGCAGTACTTC. Residues: CASRGDISSYEQYF.

The chain is built from TRBV30 and TRBJ2-5; the D gene is possibly TRBD2 (5 bases). There are 14 residues in the CDR3. Trimming took off 0 bases at V and 5 bases at J, with 13 bases between the two ends. Germline CDR1 and CDR2: GTSNPN and SVGIG (reference sequence). CDR3 residues: CAWSVKGWRETQYF. CDR3 nucleotide sequence: TGTGCCTGGAGTGTAAAAGGGTGGAGGGAGACCCAGTACTTC.

This clone occurred once. The chain carries TRBV27 and TRBJ2-2; 9 bases align to TRBD2. The trim removed 7 bases at V and 2 bases at J, leaving 8 bases unmatched. The CDR3 spans 16 residues. Germline values: CDR1 MNHEY, CDR2 SMNVEV (reference sequence). CDR3 DNA: TGTGCCAGCAAATCCCGCGGGGGGGTAAACACCGGGGAGCTGTTTTTT. This codes for CASKSRGGVNTGELFF.

This clone has a handful of counts. This sequence joins TRBV5-1 and TRBJ1-4; no firm D call. With 4 bases removed from V and 7 bases from J, the gap between germline ends came to 11 bases. Germline V gene lookup returns CDR1 SGHRS and CDR2 YFSETQ. The CDR3 runs to 13 residues. CDR3 DNA: TGCGCCAGCAGCCAAGGCGAGGGTGAAAAACTGTTTTTT. Translation: CASSQGEGEKLFF. Full variable domain (missing parts from reference TRBV5-1 and TRBJ1-4): KAGVTQTPRYLIKTRGQQVTLSCSPISGHRSVSWYQQTPGQGLQFLFEYFSETQRNKGNFPGRFSGRQFSNSRSEMNVSTLELGDSALYLCASSQGEGEKLFFGSGTQLSVL.

This clone showed up just a few times. The chain combines TRBV4-2 with TRBJ1-5; D remains ambiguous. The germline CDR1 and CDR2 sequences are LGHNA and YNFKEQ. V lost 5 bases and J 2 bases, leaving 16 bases between the germline ends. The CDR3 totals 16 residues. For the CDR3, the DNA is TGTGCCAGCAGCGCGCAGGAGCGGGGTGGCAATCAGCCCCAGCATTTT. Amino acid sequence: CASSAQERGGNQPQHF.

This chain uses TRBV19 with TRBJ1-5; D gene ambiguous. V gave up 3 bases and J gave up 6 bases, with 12 bases separating them. The CDR3 sequence is 14 residues long. The germline V gene has CDR1 LNHDA and CDR2 SQIVND (reference sequence). The CDR3 sequence is CASSILPPGQPQHF. For the CDR3, the DNA is TGTGCCAGTAGTATCCTCCCTCCGGGTCAGCCCCAGCATTTT.

The chain joins TRBV28 to TRBJ1-1; the D gene is possibly TRBD1 (6 bases). Trimming removed 8 bases from V and 0 bases from J, with 16 bases in between. CDR3 length: 15 amino acids. CDR1 and CDR2 (germline): MDHEN, SYDVKM. In DNA, the CDR3 is TGTGCCAGCGGCTCGCGACAGGCAATGAACACTGAAGCTTTCTTT. Its protein is CASGSRQAMNTEAFF.

This chain connects TRBV11-2 to TRBJ2-1; 7 nucleotides agree with TRBD2. CDR3 length: 15 residues. J gave up 1 base and V 5 bases, and 5 bases lay outside the gene matches. Germline CDR1 is SGHAT and CDR2 is FQNNGV. This chain's CDR3 is CASSVSLASYNEQFF. CDR3 DNA: TGTGCCAGCAGCGTATCACTAGCGTCCTACAATGAGCAGTTCTTC.

This clone was picked up a small number of times. The chain uses TRBV24-1 and TRBJ2-3, with 8 bases lining up with TRBD1. The CDR3 runs 20 residues. Germline lookup yields CDR1 KGHDR and CDR2 SFDVKD. The J segment lost 5 bases and the V segment lost 1 base, leaving 19 bases of the junction unmatched. This CDR3 is CATSDFLGTGYELGGDTQYF. The CDR3 DNA follows: TGTGCCACCAGTGATTTCCTCGGGACAGGTTATGAACTTGGAGGAGATACGCAGTATTTT.

The CDR3 sequence: CASSLVRGTTEAFF. CDR3 nucleotide sequence: TGTGCCAGCAGCTTAGTTCGGGGGACCACTGAAGCTTTCTTT. This sequence joins TRBV7-9 and TRBJ1-1; D is possibly TRBD1 (5 bases). V was pared by 1 base and J by 4 bases, with 10 bases between. Germline V gives CDR1 SEHNR, CDR2 FQNEAQ (reference sequence). The CDR3 runs to 14 residues. Complete variable domain (other parts from reference TRBV7-9 and TRBJ1-1): DTGVSQNPRHKITKRGQNVTFRCDPISEHNRLYWYRQTLGQGPEFLTYFQNEAQLEKSRLLSDRFSAERPKGSFSTLEIQRTEQGDSAMYLCASSLVRGTTEAFFGQGTRLTVV.

The chain couples TRBV6-5 to TRBJ2-5; maybe TRBD1 (6 bases). The V gene's germline CDR1 is MNHEY and CDR2 SVGAGI. V was shortened by 6 bases and J by 5 bases, with 7 bases between the two germline ends. CDR3 length equals 11 residues. CDR3 sequence (DNA): TGTGCCAGCAGACAGGGTGAGACCCAGTACTTC. Protein product: CASRQGETQYF.

The chain is built from TRBV1 and TRBJ2-5; the table's D call TRBD2 went unverified against the DNA. The DNA end favors TRBJ2-7, so the J call may be wrong. TRBV1 is labeled a pseudogene. The CDR3 spans 18 residues. This chain's CDR3 is CTSSLFGLAGALSYEQYF. CDR3 sequence (DNA): TGCACCAGCAGCCTATTCGGGCTAGCGGGAGCCCTCTCCTACGAGCAGTACTTC.

The V call is TRBV19, the J call TRBJ2-7, with D tentatively TRBD2 (5 bases). Trimming stripped 5 bases from V and 1 base from J, with 18 bases between. Germline V CDR1 and CDR2: LNHDA, SQIVND (reference sequence). CDR3 length equals 16 residues. This chain's CDR3 is CASSVQYGELSYEQYF. The DNA for the CDR3 is TGTGCCAGTAGTGTGCAATACGGGGAGCTGTCCTACGAGCAGTACTTC.

For the CDR3, the DNA is TGTGCCAGTAGTGGAGGCGGGACAGGGAATGAAAAACTGTTTTTT. Translation gives CASSGGGTGNEKLFF. V usage is TRBV19 and J usage is TRBJ1-4; the match to TRBD1 covers 9 bases. J was trimmed by 5 bases and V by 5 bases; bases with no gene match: 6. Looked up from germline, CDR1 is LNHDA and CDR2 is SQIVND (reference sequence). CDR3 size: 15 residues.

The rearrangement uses TRBV6-2 or TRBV6-3 and TRBJ2-7, with D possibly TRBD1 on 5 matching bases. In germline, CDR1 is MNHEY, CDR2 SVGEGT. The ends were cut back, 5 bases at V and 2 bases at J, with 10 bases in the middle. The CDR3 sequence is 13 residues long. As DNA, the CDR3 is TGTGCCAGCAGTCTAGGACACACCTACGAGCAGTACTTC. Amino acids: CASSLGHTYEQYF.

The genes are TRBV9 and TRBJ2-5, with D perhaps TRBD2 (6 bases). V gave up 2 bases and J gave up 1 base, with 12 bases separating them. Looked up from germline, CDR1 is SGDLS and CDR2 is YYNGEE. The CDR3 runs to 15 residues. CDR3 protein: CASSVASASQETQYF. The CDR3 bases are TGTGCCAGCAGCGTCGCTAGCGCATCCCAAGAGACCCAGTACTTC.

J is TRBJ2-5 and V is TRBV6-5; TRBD1 might be the D (6 bases). V shed 6 bases and J shed 7 bases, with 21 bases lying between them. This CDR3 is built from 15 residues. Germline V gene data show CDR1 as MNHEY and CDR2 as SVGAGI. For the CDR3, the DNA is TGTGCCAGCAGGACCCATAGGACAGCCTTGGGGACCCAGTACTTC. It translates to CASRTHRTALGTQYF.

The J gene is TRBJ2-1, the V gene TRBV10-3, with D perhaps TRBD2 (6 bases). V lost 2 bases to trimming and J lost 0 bases, with 11 bases between them. This CDR3 is 16 amino acids long. Germline loops: CDR1 ENHRY, CDR2 SYGVKD. DNA of the CDR3: TGTGCCATCAGTGAGCCTAGCGCGAGCTCCTACAATGAGCAGTTCTTC. Its translation is CAISEPSASSYNEQFF.

V gene TRBV24-1 combines with J gene TRBJ2-7; 12 bases line up with TRBD2. The germline gives CDR1 KGHDR, CDR2 SFDVKD. The CDR3 has 17 amino acids. The V and J ends lost 4 bases and 0 bases, in that order; junction bases with no gene match: 6. CDR3 sequence reads: CATSDQSSGRASYEQYF. CDR3 sequence (DNA): TGTGCCACCAGTGACCAATCTAGCGGGAGGGCCTCCTACGAGCAGTACTTC.

The chain joins TRBV10-3 to TRBJ1-2; 12 bases fit TRBD1. This CDR3 comprises 16 residues. Germline V lookup: CDR1 ENHRY, CDR2 SYGVKD. Trimming removed 0 bases from V and 8 bases from J; junction bases left unmatched: 7. This CDR3 is CAISESTGTGGQGYTF. CDR3 sequence (DNA): TGTGCCATCAGTGAGTCGACCGGGACAGGGGGCCAGGGCTACACCTTC.

This clone was detected only once. The gene calls are TRBV6-5 and TRBJ2-3; 10 positions match TRBD1. This CDR3 contains 16 residues. V gave up 4 bases and J gave up 1 base; unmatched junction bases: 5. The germline gives CDR1 MNHEY, CDR2 SVGAGI. The CDR3 protein is CASSSGTGVRTDTQYF. The CDR3 DNA reads as TGTGCCAGCAGTTCCGGGACAGGGGTCCGCACAGATACGCAGTATTTT.

The chain combines TRBV28 with TRBJ1-5; 9 bases line up with TRBD1. V was clipped by 5 bases and J by 2 bases; unmatched bases: 7. CDR1 MDHEN and CDR2 SYDVKM come from the germline V gene. The length of the CDR3 is 16 residues. CDR3 nucleotide sequence: TGTGCCAGCAGTCAGACAGGGGGTAACGGCAATCAGCCCCAGCATTTT. Protein sequence: CASSQTGGNGNQPQHF.